The table lists the clone carrying this T cell receptor beta chain with a count of one. The target antigen is unknown. Between the trimmed V and J ends, which lost 6 bases and 0 bases, there was a span of 15 bases. The CDR3 extends over 16 amino acids. Germline lookup yields CDR1 MDHEN and CDR2 SYDVKM. This sample stems from a study of siplizumab effects on memory and regulatory T cells. Study outcomes and limitations: Treatment with siplizumab left mappable alloreactive CD4+ clones averaging about 63% Treg-derived, compared with under 30% in controls. Siplizumab significantly reduced alloreactive sequences traceable to unstimulated CD4+ memory cells. Researchers could map only a minor fraction of alloreactive clones to unstimulated subsets. The alloresponse seemed to draw substantially on naive T cells, which appeared more diverse than memory cells.

The data were produced by immunoSEQ multiplex PCR, yet TCRdb's version contains in-frame clones alone and is incomplete. The table shows over 90,000 clones, with roughly 92% occurring only once. Material: CD4+ T cells sorted from blood. The receptor was derived from a human donor in good health. This chain connects TRBV28 to TRBJ1-3, with no clear D. The DNA of the CDR3 is TGTGCCAGCAGGGAAAGACACGGCCCCTCTGGAAACACCATATATTTT. Its protein is CASRERHGPSGNTIYF.